This is a list of T cell receptor beta chains from one sample in a study of vaccination effects on CD4 cells after COVID-19. This table comes from immunoSEQ multiplex PCR, and its TCRdb copy is limited to in-frame clones, with some not included. The table includes 45,000 to 60,000 clones, 70% to 80% detected once. No cognate antigen is known for these TCRs. Sequencing was performed on CD4+ T cells from PBMCs cultured without peptide, taken before COVID-19 vaccination. These receptors came from a human donor who had a prior SARS-CoV-2 infection. Each CDR3 is given with its conserved first and last residue. A D gene is named only where the DNA matches it firmly. Where a row states a size, it is once, few, many or the class of an expanded clone; other rows omit it.

D gene	V gene	J gene	clone size	CDR3 DNA	CDR3 protein
.	TRBV3-1/TRBV3-2	TRBJ1-6	few	TGTGCCAGCAGCCAACGTTCCGTTGGCGGGGGCGCCTATAATTCACCCCTCCACTTT	CASSQRSVGGGAYNSPLHF
TRBD1	TRBV19	TRBJ1-3	few	TGTGCCAGTAGAGGGGGACAGATAGCCTCTGGAAACACCATATATTTT	CASRGGQIASGNTIYF
TRBD2	TRBV4-1	TRBJ2-3	.	TGCGCCAGCAGCCAAGATAGCGGGGGCCTTAATACGCAGTATTTT	CASSQDSGGLNTQYF
.	TRBV24-1	TRBJ1-2	.	TGTGCCACCAGTGATTCCCAATCGAATGGCTACACCTTC	CATSDSQSNGYTF
.	TRBV2	TRBJ1-2	.	TGTGCCAGCAGTCCTACAGGGAACTATGGCTACACCTTC	CASSPTGNYGYTF
.	TRBV28	TRBJ1-2	once	TGTGCCAGCAGTTCCCCTCGAAGCTCGGGGGGCGACTATGGCTACACCTTC	CASSSPRSSGGDYGYTF
.	TRBV7-9	TRBJ2-3	once	TGTGCCAGCAGCTTACACGTCGGGAGCACAGATACGCAGTATTTT	CASSLHVGSTDTQYF
TRBD1	TRBV2	TRBJ2-1	.	TGTGCCAGCAGTCCAGGGGGAAGCTCCTACAATGAGCAGTTCTTC	CASSPGGSSYNEQFF
.	TRBV10-1	TRBJ2-5	.	TGCGCCAGCAGTACCCGGTGTATGGAGAATACCACTCAAGAGACCCAGTACTTC	CASSTRCMENTTQETQYF
.	TRBV11-1	TRBJ2-1	.	TGTGCCAGCAGCTTGACTAGCTACAATGAGCAGTTCTTC	CASSLTSYNEQFF
.	TRBV3-1/TRBV3-2	TRBJ2-3	.	TGTGCCAGCAGAGGTCCACACACAGATACGCAGTATTTT	CASRGPHTDTQYF
TRBD2	TRBV6-4	TRBJ2-3	.	TGTGCCAGCGTACTAGAGCGGGATCACACAGATACGCAGTATTTT	CASVLERDHTDTQYF
.	TRBV6-5	TRBJ1-3	.	TGTGCCAGCTCCGAGGGCGTAGGGAACACCATATATTTT	CASSEGVGNTIYF
.	TRBV19	TRBJ1-3	once	TGTGCCAGTAGTATTCTTCCTTTTGGGACGTCTGGAAACACCATATATTTT	CASSILPFGTSGNTIYF
TRBD1	TRBV6-6	TRBJ2-5	.	TGTGCCAGCAGGAAACAGGGGGCCTCAGAGACCCAGTACTTC	CASRKQGASETQYF
.	TRBV4-1	TRBJ1-2	few	TGCGCCAGCAGCCAATCAAACTATGGCTACACCTTC	CASSQSNYGYTF
TRBD2	TRBV5-3	TRBJ2-1	.	TGTGCCAGAAGCTTGCCCAGCGGGGGTGGGAATGAGCAGTTCTTC	CARSLPSGGGNEQFF
.	TRBV27	TRBJ1-5	.	TGTGCCAGCAGTCCCCTGGGCAAGGTACTCAATCAGCCCCAGCATTTT	CASSPLGKVLNQPQHF
.	TRBV7-9	TRBJ2-1	.	TGTGCCAGCAGCTTAGTCGGTGGGGGAGAGCAGTTCTTC	CASSLVGGGEQFF
TRBD2	TRBV5-1	TRBJ2-7	.	TGCGCCAGCAGCACGGGGGGTAGTGCAGGACTGACCTACGAGCAGTACTTC	CASSTGGSAGLTYEQYF
.	TRBV4-1	TRBJ2-3	.	TGCGCCAGCAGCCAGGGGGCGGGTACAGATACGCAGTATTTT	CASSQGAGTDTQYF
TRBD1	TRBV7-3	TRBJ1-1	.	TGTGCCAGCAGTTCAGGGACAGGGTCTGAAGCTTTCTTT	CASSSGTGSEAFF
TRBD1	TRBV18	TRBJ2-5	.	TGTGCCAGCTCACCAGAGGACAGGGGGGGGACCCAGTACTTC	CASSPEDRGGTQYF
.	TRBV19	TRBJ1-1	.	TGTGCCAGTAGTATCGATTGGAACACTGAAGCTTTCTTT	CASSIDWNTEAFF
.	TRBV27	TRBJ1-6	.	TGTGCCAGCAGTTTTCGCCCAAATTCACCCCTCCACTTT	CASSFRPNSPLHF
.	TRBV15	TRBJ1-2	few	TGTGCCACCAGCAGAAGGGTTAACTATGGCTACACCTTC	CATSRRVNYGYTF
TRBD2	TRBV18	TRBJ2-3	.	TGTGCCAGCTCACCTACTAGCGACTATGGAGATACGCAGTATTTT	CASSPTSDYGDTQYF
TRBD2	TRBV7-2	TRBJ2-7	.	TGTGCCAGCAGCCCACTAGCGGGAAGGTACGAGCAGTACTTC	CASSPLAGRYEQYF
.	TRBV6-5	TRBJ2-1	.	TGTGCCAGCAGGGCTTTGGGCTCCTACAATGAGCAGTTCTTC	CASRALGSYNEQFF
TRBD1	TRBV7-3	TRBJ1-1	.	TGTGCCAGCAGCTCCACGACAGGGGGGGACACTGAAGCTTTCTTT	CASSSTTGGDTEAFF
TRBD2	TRBV5-5	TRBJ2-7	.	TGTGCCAGCAGCCCTAGCGGGAGGGCCCTCTACGAGCAGTACTTC	CASSPSGRALYEQYF
.	TRBV20-1	TRBJ1-1	.	TGCAGTGTGTTGGGGGACACTGAAGCTTTCTTT	CSVLGDTEAFF
TRBD1	TRBV2	TRBJ1-5	.	TGTGCCAGCAGCCCTCAGGGCGGCAGGGGGCATCAGCCCCAGCATTTT	CASSPQGGRGHQPQHF
.	TRBV3-1/TRBV3-2	TRBJ1-1	.	TGTGCCAGCAGCCAGGACCTGTGGAGTGAAGCTTTCTTT	CASSQDLWSEAFF
.	TRBV4-3	TRBJ1-5	.	TGCGCCAGCAGCCAAGATACAGGGTCGGGTCAGCCCCAGCATTTT	CASSQDTGSGQPQHF
.	TRBV6-2/TRBV6-3	TRBJ1-1	.	TGTGCCAGCAGTCCGAGGAACAGGGAAGGGGACACTGAAGCTTTCTTT	CASSPRNREGDTEAFF
.	TRBV7-2	TRBJ1-2	.	TGTGCCAGCAGCTTAATCAGTAACTATGGCTACACCTTC	CASSLISNYGYTF
TRBD1	TRBV5-1	TRBJ2-5	once	TGCGCCAGCAGTCCGGGACAGGGATCCCAAGAGACCCAGTACTTC	CASSPGQGSQETQYF
.	TRBV5-1	TRBJ2-5	.	TGCGCCAGCAGCATAAGGACGGAGGAGACCCAGTACTTC	CASSIRTEETQYF
TRBD2	TRBV11-3	TRBJ2-1	.	TGTGCCAGCAGCGTTAGGATAGCGGGGGGATACAATGAGCAGTTCTTC	CASSVRIAGGYNEQFF
TRBD2	TRBV2	TRBJ2-3	.	TGTGCCAGCAGTTCCGAACTAGCGGCCACAGATACGCAGTATTTT	CASSSELAATDTQYF
.	TRBV5-1	TRBJ2-2	.	TGCGCCAGCAGCTTGGTATTTTCCGGGGAGCTGTTTTTT	CASSLVFSGELFF